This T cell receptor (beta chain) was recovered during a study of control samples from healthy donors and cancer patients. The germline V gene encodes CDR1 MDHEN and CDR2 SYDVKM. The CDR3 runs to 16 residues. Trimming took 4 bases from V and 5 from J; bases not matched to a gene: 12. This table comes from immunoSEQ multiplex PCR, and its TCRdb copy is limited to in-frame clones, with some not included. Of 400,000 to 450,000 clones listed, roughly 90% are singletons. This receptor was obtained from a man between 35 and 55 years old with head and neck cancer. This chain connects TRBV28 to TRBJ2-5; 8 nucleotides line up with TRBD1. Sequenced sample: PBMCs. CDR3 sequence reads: CASSWAGQVVRETQYF. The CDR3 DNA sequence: TGTGCCAGCAGTTGGGCGGGACAGGTCGTTCGGGAGACCCAGTACTTC.